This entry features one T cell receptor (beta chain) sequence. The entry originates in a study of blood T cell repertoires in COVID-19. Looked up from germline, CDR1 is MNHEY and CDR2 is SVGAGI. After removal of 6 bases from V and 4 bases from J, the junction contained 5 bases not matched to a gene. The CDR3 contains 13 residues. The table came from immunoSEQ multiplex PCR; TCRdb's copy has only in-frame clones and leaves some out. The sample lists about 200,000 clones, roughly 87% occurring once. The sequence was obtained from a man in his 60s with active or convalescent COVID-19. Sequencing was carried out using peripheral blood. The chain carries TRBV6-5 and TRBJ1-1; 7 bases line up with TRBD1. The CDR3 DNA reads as TGTGCCAGCAGGCTTTCAGGGGGCACTGAAGCTTTCTTT. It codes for CASRLSGGTEAFF.